This T cell receptor beta chain came from a study of shared clonotypes between healthy human individuals. The method was immunoSEQ multiplex PCR; TCRdb's version includes in-frame clones alone and lacks a portion of them. The sample consists of 2,500,000 or so clones, approximately 90% of them appearing once. A note on this clone: Other DNA sequences in the sample encode the same CDR3.

This CDR3 has 13 amino acids. V shed 5 bases, J shed 1 base, and the junction held 0 bases outside the gene matches. Germline V gene data show CDR1 as MNHEY and CDR2 as SVGAGI. The chain employs TRBV6-5 and TRBJ2-7; 9 nucleotides line up with TRBD2. The sample was naive CD4+ T cells sorted from blood. This sample's subset: CD45RA+ positively selected. The receptor comes from a man aged 18 to 29 in good health. CDR3 in amino acids: CASSLAGSYEQYF. The CDR3 DNA reads TGTGCCAGCAGTCTAGCGGGATCCTACGAGCAGTACTTC.